Following are 32 T cell receptor beta chains from one sample sequenced in a study of early T cells in non-severe SARS-CoV-2 infection. TCRdb itself ran the 5' RACE reads through MiXCR, one entry per CDR3 protein. The repertoire consists of tens of thousands of distinct CDR3 sequences, with around 5% occurring once and the leading ten covering 25% to 30%. Sample: whole blood. The receptors derive from an adult who was a healthcare worker with PCR-confirmed SARS-CoV-2 infection or an uninfected control (not recorded which).

This clonotype was recorded many times. The chain has TRBV12-3 or TRBV12-4 and TRBJ2-6, with 9 nucleotides matching TRBD1. The CDR3 consists of 17 residues. The V segment lost 1 base and the J segment 1 base; nucleotides outside the gene matches: 2. In nucleotides, the CDR3 is TGTGCCAGCAGTTTAGACAGGGGGCAATCTGGGGCCAACGTCCTGACTTTC. It codes for CASSLDRGQSGANVLTF.

This clonotype has a handful of counts. The J gene is TRBJ1-2, the V gene TRBV12-3 or TRBV12-4; 8 bases map to TRBD1. The CDR3 totals 13 residues. Trimming cost V 5 bases and J 4 bases; bases outside gene matches: 3. The CDR3: CASSVGQGYGYTF. CDR3 sequence (DNA): TGTGCCAGCAGTGTCGGACAGGGCTATGGCTACACCTTC.

This clonotype was counted a few times. V usage is TRBV20-1 and J usage is TRBJ2-7; possibly TRBD2 for D (5 bases). In germline, CDR1 is DFQATT, CDR2 SNEGSKA (reference sequence). Trimming stripped 3 bases from V and 6 bases from J, with 15 bases between. The CDR3 loop spans 13 amino acids. CDR3 protein: CSASGGGWGEQYF. In DNA form, the CDR3 reads TGCAGTGCTAGCGGCGGAGGATGGGGCGAGCAGTACTTC.

To note about this clonotype: A read error may explain this, as a much larger clone is one base away. The chain combines TRBV6-2 or TRBV6-3 with TRBJ2-2; D is unresolved. Trimming took off 9 bases at V and 3 bases at J, with 8 bases between the two ends. Germline assignment: CDR1 MNHEY and CDR2 SVGEGT. This CDR3 is 12 amino acids long. The CDR3 here is CASQEDTGELFF. CDR3 nucleotides: TGTGCCAGTCAAGAGGACACCGGGGAGCTGTTTTTT.

There are many counts of this clonotype. The V and J genes are TRBV5-1 and TRBJ2-3, with 11 nucleotides matching TRBD2. CDR1 and CDR2 (germline): SGHRS, YFSETQ. The V gene end was trimmed by 7 bases and the J gene end by 6 bases; junction bases not matched to a gene: 7. The CDR3 has 14 residues. The CDR3 region is CASRLAGSYDTQYF. CDR3 nucleotides: TGCGCCAGCCGACTAGCGGGGTCCTACGATACGCAGTATTTT.

This clonotype was seen many times. CDR3 DNA: TGCGCCAGCAGCTTGGGCCAGGGGCCCGGCGGCACTGAAGCTTTCTTT. Translated: CASSLGQGPGGTEAFF. This sequence joins TRBV5-1 and TRBJ1-1; D is perhaps TRBD1 (6 bases). V was clipped by 0 bases and J by 4 bases, with 16 bases between them. CDR1 and CDR2 (germline): SGHRS, YFSETQ. The CDR3 covers 16 residues.

There are many counts of this clonotype. The chain is built from TRBV6-1 and TRBJ1-5, with D uncertain. The germline CDR1 and CDR2 sequences are MNHNS and SASEGT. The CDR3 covers 14 residues. V was cut by 7 bases and J by 0 bases, with 10 bases left in between. CDR3: CASTPVYSNQPQHF. CDR3 bases: TGTGCCAGCACTCCCGTCTATAGCAATCAGCCCCAGCATTTT.

This clonotype occurred a few times. V and J are TRBV7-3 and TRBJ1-6; the D gene is possibly TRBD1 (5 bases). The CDR3 is 13 residues long. Germline lookup yields CDR1 SGHTA and CDR2 FQGTGA. V lost 4 bases, J lost 10 bases, and 11 bases lay in between. This CDR3 is CASSYQTDSPLHF. Here the CDR3 DNA reads TGTGCCAGCAGCTACCAGACAGACTCACCCCTCCACTTT. The variable domain in full, with the rest retrieved from reference TRBV7-3 and TRBJ1-6, is GAGVSQTPSNKVTEKGKYVELRCDPISGHTALYWYRQSLGQGPEFLIYFQGTGAADDSGLPNDRFFAVRPEGSVSTLKIQRTERGDSAVYLCASSYQTDSPLHFGNGTRLTVT.

This clonotype appeared a few times. The CDR3 nucleotides are TGTGCCAGCAGTCTCCAAGCGAACACTGAAGCTTTCTTT. This codes for CASSLQANTEAFF. The J gene is TRBJ1-1, the V gene TRBV12-3 or TRBV12-4; D ambiguous. Trimming pared 5 bases from V and 1 base from J, leaving 8 bases between. This CDR3 comprises 13 residues.

This clonotype was counted many times. The chain couples TRBV7-2 to TRBJ2-1; unclear D gene. V was trimmed by 3 bases and J by 10 bases, leaving 10 bases between them. CDR1 SGHTA and CDR2 FQGNSA come from the germline V gene. This CDR3 is 12 amino acids long. In DNA, the CDR3 is TGTGCCAGCAGCTTCGAGGATGGCGAGCAGTTCTTC. It yields the protein CASSFEDGEQFF.

This clonotype was seen many times. The V and J genes are TRBV3-1 and TRBJ2-7, with 11 bases that match TRBD2. Trimming at V came to 6 bases and at J to 0 bases, leaving 4 bases not matched to a gene. Germline V gene sequence: CDR1 LGHDT, CDR2 YNNKEL (reference sequence). The CDR3 is 15 amino acids. As DNA, the CDR3 is TGTGCCAGCAGTCCTAGCGGGAGGCTCTCCTACGAGCAGTACTTC. Amino acid sequence: CASSPSGRLSYEQYF.

The sample holds many counts of this clonotype. The V call is TRBV28, the J call TRBJ1-1, with D perhaps TRBD1 (6 bases). Trimming removed 5 bases from V and 4 bases from J, with 17 bases in between. This CDR3 has 15 amino acids. Germline CDR1 and CDR2: MDHEN and SYDVKM. This CDR3 reads CASSPRTALPTEAFF. Here the CDR3 DNA reads TGTGCCAGCAGTCCCCGGACAGCTCTTCCCACTGAAGCTTTCTTT.

This clonotype was detected ten times or more. This chain joins TRBV27 and TRBJ1-2, with TRBD1 matching over 8 bases. The J segment lost 3 bases and the V segment lost 5 bases, leaving 8 bases of the junction unmatched. The CDR3 runs to 15 residues. The V gene's germline CDR1 is MNHEY and CDR2 SMNVEV (reference sequence). The CDR3 reads CASSPAGGYDYGYTF. CDR3 in DNA: TGTGCCAGCAGTCCAGCAGGGGGCTACGACTATGGCTACACCTTC.

Remarks on this clonotype: This may be a read error: a much more frequent sequence differs by one nucleotide. The J gene is TRBJ1-6, the V gene TRBV5-6, with D perhaps TRBD1 (5 bases). Germline V gene lookup returns CDR1 SGHDT and CDR2 YYEEEE. CDR3 length: 16 amino acids. Trimming cost V 6 bases and J 6 bases, with 19 bases left between them. CDR3 protein: CASNTPEDKSNSPLHF. DNA of the CDR3: TGTGCCAGCAACACGCCCGAGGACAAGAGTAATTCACCCCTCCACTTT.

This clonotype was counted at least ten times. This CDR3 is CASSRLGGGTDTQYF. DNA of the CDR3: TGTGCCAGCAGCCGGTTGGGGGGGGGCACAGATACGCAGTATTTT. The chain couples TRBV4-2 to TRBJ2-3, with 7 bases identical to TRBD2. V lost 4 bases, J lost 1 base, and 5 bases stayed unmatched. CDR3 length: 15 amino acids. Germline CDR1 LGHNA, CDR2 YNFKEQ.

A few counts support this clonotype. The chain joins TRBV27 to TRBJ2-1; 7 nucleotides match TRBD2. V lost 4 bases to trimming and J lost 5 bases; unmatched junction nucleotides: 11. This CDR3 has 16 residues. The germline V gene has CDR1 MNHEY and CDR2 SMNVEV (reference sequence). CDR3 region: CASSSPSGKADNEQFF. The CDR3 nucleotides are TGTGCCAGCAGTTCGCCTAGCGGAAAGGCAGACAATGAGCAGTTCTTC.

This clonotype was counted at least ten times. This sequence joins TRBV5-1 and TRBJ2-7; no reliable D call. Trimming stripped 0 bases from V and 5 bases from J, with 6 bases between. The germline V gene has CDR1 SGHRS and CDR2 YFSETQ. The CDR3 sequence is 12 residues long. The CDR3 nucleotides read TGCGCCAGCAGCTTGGCCTGGGACGAGCAGTACTTC. Protein product: CASSLAWDEQYF.

This clonotype was detected ten times or more. The rearrangement links TRBV28 to TRBJ1-2, with D perhaps TRBD1 (6 bases). CDR3 length equals 14 residues. CDR1 and CDR2 from the germline V gene are MDHEN and SYDVKM. Trimming took 2 bases from V and 8 from J, leaving 15 bases between them. The CDR3: CASSLPGGREGYTF. CDR3 sequence (DNA): TGTGCCAGCAGTTTACCCGGGGGGCGTGAGGGCTACACCTTC.

In this sample, this clonotype turned up many times. The chain is built from TRBV2 and TRBJ2-3; 11 bases align to TRBD2. This CDR3 comprises 17 residues. Germline CDR1 reads SNHLY; CDR2 reads FYNNEI. Germline trimming cut 7 bases from V and 1 base from J; bases unmatched to any gene: 10. The CDR3 DNA reads as TGTGCCAGCATCGACCCCGGGACTAGCGGACGCACAGATACGCAGTATTTT. As protein: CASIDPGTSGRTDTQYF.

A word on this clonotype: One base away lies a much larger clone, so this may be a sequencing read error. The chain couples TRBV19 to TRBJ1-2; 7 positions agree with TRBD1. CDR1 is LNHDA and CDR2 is SQIVND in the germline V gene (reference sequence). The V gene end was trimmed by 10 bases and the J gene end by 4 bases; junction bases not matched to a gene: 6. The CDR3 runs 12 residues. The CDR3 protein is CAIAGTAYGYTF. The CDR3 nucleotides are TGTGCCATCGCCGGGACAGCCTATGGCTACACCTTC.

This clonotype was counted at least ten times. This chain links TRBV7-2 with TRBJ2-1; D call uncertain. V was trimmed by 6 bases and J by 4 bases, leaving 16 bases between them. The germline gives CDR1 SGHTA, CDR2 FQGNSA. The CDR3 is 15 amino acids. In DNA, the CDR3 is TGTGCCAGCAGTCAGGACCAAAACGTGTACAATGAGCAGTTCTTC. The encoded protein is CASSQDQNVYNEQFF.

At least ten counts were recorded for this clonotype. CDR3 DNA sequence: TGTGCCAGCAGTCCCGAGAGCCCTCGGGAGACCCAGTACTTC. It translates to CASSPESPRETQYF. This chain uses TRBV6-5 with TRBJ2-5, with no clear D. Trimming left V 5 bases short and J 5 bases short, with 15 bases between. Germline lookup yields CDR1 MNHEY and CDR2 SVGAGI. This CDR3 is 14 amino acids long.

This clonotype was recorded at least ten times. This chain uses TRBV6-6 with TRBJ1-2; TRBD1 matches 9 bases. The CDR3 covers 17 residues. The V segment lost 5 bases and the J segment 4 bases; nucleotides outside the gene matches: 14. Germline CDR1 and CDR2: MNHNY and SVGAGI (reference sequence). The CDR3 DNA reads as TGTGCCAGCAGTCATATTAGGGGGACAGGGTTCGGCTATGGCTACACCTTC. It encodes CASSHIRGTGFGYGYTF.

The chain couples TRBV9 to TRBJ1-1; no clear D gene. This CDR3 has 15 residues. V lost 0 bases, J lost 2 bases, and 11 bases lay in between. CDR1 is SGDLS, CDR2 YYNGEE, per germline. The CDR3 spells CASSVGGQTNTEAFF. CDR3 sequence (DNA): TGTGCCAGCAGCGTAGGTGGTCAGACTAACACTGAAGCTTTCTTT. The variable domain in full, with the rest retrieved from reference TRBV9 and TRBJ1-1, is DSGVTQTPKHLITATGQRVTLRCSPRSGDLSVYWYQQSLDQGLQFLIQYYNGEERAKGNILERFSAQQFPDLHSELNLSSLELGDSALYFCASSVGGQTNTEAFFGQGTRLTVV.

This clonotype has more than one count but fewer than ten. The V gene is TRBV4-2, the J gene TRBJ2-5, with a tentative D call TRBD2 (7 bases). The CDR3 is made up of 15 amino acids. Germline lookup yields CDR1 LGHNA and CDR2 YNFKEQ. Trimming shortened V by 0 bases and J by 4 bases, and 12 bases separated the two germline ends. The CDR3 is CASSQEFGGRETQYF. For the CDR3, the DNA is TGTGCCAGCAGCCAAGAGTTCGGGGGGCGAGAGACCCAGTACTTC.

This clonotype has at least ten counts. The gene calls are TRBV12-3 or TRBV12-4 and TRBJ2-1; 10 bases agree with TRBD2. The CDR3 loop spans 17 amino acids. V shed 3 bases and J 1 base; nucleotides not matched to a gene: 6. The CDR3 reads CASSLPAGGFSYNEQFF. CDR3 nucleotide sequence: TGTGCCAGCAGTTTGCCAGCGGGGGGGTTTTCCTACAATGAGCAGTTCTTC.

This clonotype showed up just a few times. V is TRBV7-6 and J is TRBJ2-5; 8 bases fit TRBD2. The CDR3 runs 16 residues. V was pared by 4 bases and J by 4 bases, with 11 bases of the junction left unmatched. Germline V gene lookup returns CDR1 SGHVS and CDR2 FNYEAQ. CDR3 sequence: CASSSREGGLGETQYF. For the CDR3, the DNA is TGTGCCAGCAGCTCCCGGGAGGGGGGGCTAGGAGAGACCCAGTACTTC.

The V and J genes are TRBV10-3 and TRBJ1-5, with D unclear. The CDR3 covers 12 residues. Germline V gene lookup returns CDR1 ENHRY and CDR2 SYGVKD. V was cut by 0 bases and J by 5 bases, with 2 bases left in between. CDR3 sequence reads: CAISESDQPQHF. The DNA for the CDR3 is TGTGCCATCAGTGAGTCCGATCAGCCCCAGCATTTT.

The chain has TRBV10-3 and TRBJ1-4; 8 positions agree with TRBD1. Germline lookup yields CDR1 ENHRY and CDR2 SYGVKD. This CDR3 is 15 amino acids long. V lost 0 bases and J lost 10; bases outside the gene matches: 7. CDR3: CAISESDRDGAKLFF. CDR3 nucleotides: TGTGCCATCAGTGAGTCGGACAGGGATGGGGCAAAACTGTTTTTT.

This clonotype was seen ten or more times. The genes are TRBV27 and TRBJ2-3; 7 bases match TRBD2. Germline CDR1 is MNHEY and CDR2 is SMNVEV (reference sequence). V gave up 6 bases and J gave up 2 bases; unmatched junction bases: 8. CDR3 length: 15 residues. The CDR3 spells CASRRGGSFTDTQYF. The CDR3 DNA reads as TGTGCCAGCAGGCGGGGCGGGAGTTTCACAGATACGCAGTATTTT.

The J gene is TRBJ2-3, the V gene TRBV2, with 8 bases that match TRBD2. Germline lookup yields CDR1 SNHLY and CDR2 FYNNEI. The CDR3 is made up of 16 amino acids. Trimming removed 7 bases from V and 1 base from J; junction bases left unmatched: 10. The CDR3 loop is CASTRARAGGTDTQYF. For the CDR3, the DNA is TGTGCCAGCACCAGAGCGAGAGCGGGAGGCACAGATACGCAGTATTTT. The complete variable domain, with remaining parts taken from reference TRBV2 and TRBJ2-3, reads EPEVTQTPSHQVTQMGQEVILRCVPISNHLYFYWYRQILGQKVEFLVSFYNNEISEKSEIFDDQFSVERPDGSNFTLKIRSTKLEDSAMYFCASTRARAGGTDTQYFGPGTRLTVL.

This clonotype was seen more than once but under ten times. This sequence joins TRBV27 and TRBJ2-3; D remains ambiguous. The CDR3 runs 14 residues. Trimming pared 4 bases from V and 5 bases from J, leaving 13 bases between. Germline CDR1 is MNHEY and CDR2 is SMNVEV (reference sequence). CDR3 sequence (DNA): TGTGCCAGCAGTTCATGGGCCCAACAAGATACGCAGTATTTT. Translated, it gives CASSSWAQQDTQYF.